A single sample is the source of the 25 T cell receptor beta chains below, sequenced in a study of blood T cell repertoires in COVID-19. Generated by immunoSEQ multiplex PCR, the TCRdb table keeps only in-frame clones and is missing some. The sample holds hundreds of thousands of clones, around 89% seen once. Sequenced: peripheral blood. All receptors come from a woman aged 25 to 39 who had recovered from COVID-19.

The genes are TRBV6-5 and TRBJ1-2, with D perhaps TRBD1 (6 bases). From germline, CDR1 is MNHEY and CDR2 SVGAGI. Trimming stripped 11 bases from V and 3 bases from J, with 16 bases between. This CDR3 spans 13 amino acids. The CDR3 loop reads CAGGGVGHYGYTF. DNA of the CDR3: TGTGCCGGGGGGGGCGTGGGGCACTATGGCTACACCTTC.

This rearrangement joins TRBV28 to TRBJ2-7, with TRBD2 matching over 11 bases. This CDR3 is 16 amino acids long. J gave up 0 bases and V 8 bases, and 9 bases lay outside the gene matches. The V gene's germline CDR1 is MDHEN and CDR2 SYDVKM. CDR3 loop: CASLTLAGGDSYEQYF. In nucleotides, the CDR3 is TGTGCCAGCTTGACGCTAGCGGGGGGAGACTCCTACGAGCAGTACTTC. Supplemented by reference TRBV28 and TRBJ2-7, the full variable domain reads DVKVTQSSRYLVKRTGEKVFLECVQDMDHENMFWYRQDPGLGLRLIYFSYDVKMKEKGDIPEGYSVSREKKERFSLILESASTNQTSMYLCASLTLAGGDSYEQYFGPGTRLTVT.

V and J are TRBV7-9 and TRBJ2-7; possible D gene TRBD1, 5 bases. Germline V lookup: CDR1 SEHNR, CDR2 FQNEAQ (reference sequence). The germline V and J ends were trimmed by 6 bases and 8 bases, with 29 bases remaining between them. The CDR3 length is 17 residues. The CDR3 spells CASSLQSPQGKFYKQYF. Here the CDR3 DNA reads TGTGCCAGCAGTTTACAGAGCCCCCAGGGCAAATTTTACAAGCAGTACTTC.

The rearrangement uses TRBV27 and TRBJ1-1; weak D call: TRBD1 (5 bases). Germline V lookup: CDR1 MNHEY, CDR2 SMNVEV (reference sequence). Trimming cost V 6 bases and J 3 bases, with 17 bases left between them. This CDR3 spans 15 amino acids. CDR3 loop: CASSNPGAGYTEAFF. The CDR3 DNA reads as TGTGCCAGCAGCAATCCTGGGGCGGGGTACACTGAAGCTTTCTTT.

This clone was detected only a few times. This sequence joins TRBV27 and TRBJ1-5; no definite D call. The V end was cut by 1 base, the J end by 3 bases, with 7 bases between. The CDR3 runs to 14 residues. The V gene's germline CDR1 is MNHEY and CDR2 SMNVEV (reference sequence). This CDR3 is CASSLLQNNQPQHF. In DNA form, the CDR3 reads TGTGCCAGCAGTTTATTACAGAACAATCAGCCCCAGCATTTT.

In its sample, this clone was seen once. Here the CDR3 DNA reads TGTGCCAGCAGCCCAGCCCTTAGCGGGGCGAGCACAGATACGCAGTATTTT. Amino acid sequence: CASSPALSGASTDTQYF. The V and J genes are TRBV11-2 and TRBJ2-3, with TRBD2 matching 8 bases. The CDR3 is made up of 17 amino acids. Germline loops: CDR1 SGHAT, CDR2 FQNNGV. The V and J ends lost 5 bases and 0 bases, in that order; junction bases with no gene match: 10.

The V and J genes are TRBV2 and TRBJ1-6, with D perhaps TRBD1 (6 bases). CDR1 and CDR2 from the germline V gene are SNHLY and FYNNEI. Trimming removed 7 bases at V and 0 bases at J, with 13 bases between. The CDR3 loop spans 16 amino acids. The CDR3 sequence: CASTSLDSSYNSPLHF. CDR3 DNA sequence: TGTGCCAGCACTTCCTTGGACAGCTCCTATAATTCACCCCTCCACTTT.

The sample holds a few counts of this clone. The genes are TRBV28 and TRBJ1-1; no clear D. Trimming took 5 bases from V and 3 from J, leaving 16 bases between them. The CDR3 covers 15 residues. CDR1 and CDR2 (germline): MDHEN, SYDVKM. This CDR3 is CASSMLFGGYTEAFF. The CDR3 DNA is TGTGCCAGCAGTATGCTGTTTGGAGGGTACACTGAAGCTTTCTTT.

The rearrangement links TRBV20-1 to TRBJ1-6, with D perhaps matching TRBD1 (5 bases). V dropped 3 bases and J dropped 9 bases, with 12 bases sitting between them. Germline V gene lookup returns CDR1 DFQATT and CDR2 SNEGSKA (reference sequence). The CDR3 is 13 amino acids. The CDR3 nucleotides read TGCAGTGCTAGTGAAGGGGAGGGTTCACCCCTCCACTTT. Its protein is CSASEGEGSPLHF.

This clone was seen at least ten times. The chain couples TRBV6-1 to TRBJ1-2, with D uncertain. The CDR3 has 13 residues. CDR1 and CDR2 (germline): MNHNS, SASEGT. Trimming removed 3 bases from V and 3 bases from J, with 8 bases in between. In nucleotides, the CDR3 is TGTGCCAGCAGTGATATTCGGGACTATGGCTACACCTTC. As protein: CASSDIRDYGYTF.

V is TRBV19 and J is TRBJ1-6, with 9 bases lining up with TRBD1. Germline CDR1 reads LNHDA; CDR2 reads SQIVND (reference sequence). The CDR3 is 18 residues long. J lost 5 bases, V lost 5 bases, and 13 bases had no gene match. In DNA form, the CDR3 reads TGTGCCAGTAGTGAGACGGGACAGGGTATATTGGATAATTCACCCCTCCACTTT. It is translated as CASSETGQGILDNSPLHF.

The rearrangement joins TRBV10-3 to TRBJ2-2, with 8 bases identical to TRBD2. Germline V CDR1 and CDR2: ENHRY, SYGVKD. Unmatched junction bases numbered 20, after V lost 11 bases and J lost 6 bases. The CDR3 runs 17 residues. CDR3 in amino acids: CAPRGGGGHRIAGELFF. In nucleotides, the CDR3 is TGTGCCCCCCGGGGGGGTGGTGGGCATCGTATCGCCGGGGAGCTGTTTTTT.

The chain recombines TRBV15 with TRBJ2-5, with a possible D match to TRBD1 (6 bases). CDR1 and CDR2 (germline): LNHNV, YYDKDF (reference sequence). V gave up 6 bases and J gave up 2 bases, with 13 bases separating them. This CDR3 has 14 residues. In DNA, the CDR3 is TGTGCCACCAGTAGCAGGGGTTTTCAAGAGACCCAGTACTTC. This gives the protein CATSSRGFQETQYF.

The DNA of the CDR3 is TGTGCCAGCACCCCCTACGGGACAGAGAACACTGAAGCTTTCTTT. This translates into CASTPYGTENTEAFF. The gene calls are TRBV6-5 and TRBJ1-1; TRBD1 agrees at 7 bases. The CDR3 runs to 15 residues. With V trimmed by 7 bases and J by 1 base, 9 bases remained unmatched. The germline V gene encodes CDR1 MNHEY and CDR2 SVGAGI.

The J gene is TRBJ2-4, the V gene TRBV19; 8 nucleotides match TRBD2. The germline CDR1 and CDR2 sequences are LNHDA and SQIVND (reference sequence). This CDR3 has 16 residues. The V and J ends lost 5 bases and 6 bases, in that order; junction bases with no gene match: 12. Here the CDR3 reads CASSLRTSSGGNIQYF. The CDR3 bases are TGTGCCAGTAGTCTCCGGACTAGCTCGGGTGGAAACATTCAGTACTTC.

This clone appeared a few times. The rearrangement joins TRBV3-1 (or the pseudogene TRBV3-2) to TRBJ2-5, with 9 bases that match TRBD1. V lost 4 bases, J lost 5 bases, and 14 bases stayed unmatched. This CDR3 is built from 17 residues. Germline loops: CDR1 LGHDT, CDR2 YNNKEL (reference sequence). CDR3 loop: CASSRSGPGQGRETQYF. The CDR3 coding sequence is TGTGCCAGCAGCCGCTCAGGTCCGGGACAGGGTAGGGAGACCCAGTACTTC.

The chain couples TRBV4-2 to TRBJ1-2; a weak D match, TRBD1 (6 bases). This CDR3 comprises 13 residues. Per the germline V gene, CDR1 is LGHNA and CDR2 is YNFKEQ. Trimming shortened V by 1 base and J by 6 bases, and 9 bases separated the two germline ends. Written as DNA, the CDR3 is TGTGCCAGCAGCCAAGGATCAGGGGATGGCTACACCTTC. Translation gives CASSQGSGDGYTF.

The chain recombines TRBV28 with TRBJ1-4; 10 bases match TRBD1. V trimming: 5 bases; J trimming: 6 bases; junction bases outside the gene matches: 9. The germline V gene has CDR1 MDHEN and CDR2 SYDVKM. The CDR3 runs 16 residues. The CDR3 here is CASSRHGTGEDEKLFF. As DNA, the CDR3 is TGTGCCAGCAGTCGCCATGGGACAGGGGAAGATGAAAAACTGTTTTTT. Variable domain in full (rest from reference TRBV28 and TRBJ1-4): DVKVTQSSRYLVKRTGEKVFLECVQDMDHENMFWYRQDPGLGLRLIYFSYDVKMKEKGDIPEGYSVSREKKERFSLILESASTNQTSMYLCASSRHGTGEDEKLFFGSGTQLSVL.

This chain uses TRBV3-1 (or the pseudogene TRBV3-2) with TRBJ1-2; D perhaps matches TRBD1 (6 bases). Trimming took 3 bases from V and 6 from J, leaving 17 bases between them. This CDR3 has 15 amino acids. The germline V gene encodes CDR1 LGHDT and CDR2 YNNKEL (reference sequence). Here the CDR3 DNA reads TGTGCCAGCAGCCAGGGCCCTCAAACAGGGAATGGCTACACCTTC. It translates to CASSQGPQTGNGYTF.

The chain combines TRBV6-5 with TRBJ2-7; 9 bases fit TRBD1. The CDR3 is 14 residues long. Unmatched junction bases numbered 7, after V lost 2 bases and J lost 8 bases. Germline CDR1 and CDR2: MNHEY and SVGAGI. CDR3 in amino acids: CASSYGTGSYKQYF. CDR3 bases: TGTGCCAGCAGTTACGGGACAGGGTCGTATAAGCAGTACTTC.

The J gene is TRBJ2-6, the V gene TRBV19, with D possibly being TRBD1 (5 bases). Germline V CDR1 and CDR2: LNHDA, SQIVND (reference sequence). Trimming shortened V by 3 bases and J by 2 bases, and 14 bases separated the two germline ends. The length of the CDR3 is 17 residues. The CDR3 nucleotides are TGTGCCAGTAGTATCGCCGAGTGGGGCCCTGGGGCCAACGTCCTGACTTTC. Amino acid sequence: CASSIAEWGPGANVLTF.

The chain is built from TRBV5-4 and TRBJ1-3; D may be TRBD1 (5 bases). Looked up from germline, CDR1 is SGHNT and CDR2 is YYREEE (reference sequence). The CDR3 loop spans 14 amino acids. V was shortened by 0 bases and J by 8 bases, with 12 bases between the two germline ends. This CDR3 is CASSLEQAKDTIYF. CDR3 in DNA: TGTGCCAGCAGCTTGGAACAGGCTAAAGACACCATATATTTT.

This clone was seen only a few times. The V and J genes are TRBV5-4 and TRBJ2-1, with TRBD1 matching over 8 bases. The CDR3 totals 15 residues. The germline V gene has CDR1 SGHNT and CDR2 YYREEE (reference sequence). Trimming at V came to 4 bases and at J to 3 bases, leaving 6 bases not matched to a gene. The CDR3 DNA reads TGTGCCAGCAGCGTTGGACAGGGCCACTACAATGAGCAGTTCTTC. Protein: CASSVGQGHYNEQFF.

V and J are TRBV6-5 and TRBJ2-7; 8 nucleotides match TRBD1. J was trimmed by 3 bases and V by 6 bases; bases with no gene match: 10. Germline loops: CDR1 MNHEY, CDR2 SVGAGI. The CDR3 extends over 15 amino acids. Here the CDR3 reads CASRPGQGAFYEQYF. The CDR3 DNA is TGTGCCAGCAGGCCCGGCCAGGGGGCCTTCTACGAGCAGTACTTC.

This chain links TRBV5-4 with TRBJ1-2, with TRBD1 identical over 8 bases. Trimming removed 2 bases from V and 4 bases from J; junction bases left unmatched: 13. CDR3 length: 17 residues. The germline CDR1 and CDR2 sequences are SGHNT and YYREEE (reference sequence). CDR3 region: CASSFGTGGQDLYGYTF. CDR3 sequence (DNA): TGTGCCAGCAGCTTTGGGACAGGAGGTCAGGATCTCTATGGCTACACCTTC.